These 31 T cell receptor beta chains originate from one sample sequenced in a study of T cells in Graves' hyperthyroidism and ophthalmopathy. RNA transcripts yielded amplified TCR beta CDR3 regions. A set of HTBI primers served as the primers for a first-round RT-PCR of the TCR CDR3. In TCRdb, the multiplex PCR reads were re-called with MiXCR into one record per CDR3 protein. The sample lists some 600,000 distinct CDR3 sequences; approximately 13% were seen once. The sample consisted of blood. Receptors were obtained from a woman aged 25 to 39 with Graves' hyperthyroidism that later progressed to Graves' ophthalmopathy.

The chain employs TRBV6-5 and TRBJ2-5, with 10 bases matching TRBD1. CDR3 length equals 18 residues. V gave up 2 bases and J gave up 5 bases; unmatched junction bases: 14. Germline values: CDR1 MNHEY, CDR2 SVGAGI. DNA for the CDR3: TGTGCCAGCAGTTACCCGTTTTTTCGGACAGGGGGTTCGGAGACCCAGTACTTC. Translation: CASSYPFFRTGGSETQYF.

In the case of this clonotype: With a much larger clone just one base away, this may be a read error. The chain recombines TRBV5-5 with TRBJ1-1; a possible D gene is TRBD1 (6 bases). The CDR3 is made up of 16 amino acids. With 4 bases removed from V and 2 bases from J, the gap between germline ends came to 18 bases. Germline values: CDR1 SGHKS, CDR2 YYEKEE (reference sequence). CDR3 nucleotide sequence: TGTGCCAGCAGCCGGGGGGGCGTAGGAGGAAACACTGAAGCTTTCTTT. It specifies CASSRGGVGGNTEAFF.

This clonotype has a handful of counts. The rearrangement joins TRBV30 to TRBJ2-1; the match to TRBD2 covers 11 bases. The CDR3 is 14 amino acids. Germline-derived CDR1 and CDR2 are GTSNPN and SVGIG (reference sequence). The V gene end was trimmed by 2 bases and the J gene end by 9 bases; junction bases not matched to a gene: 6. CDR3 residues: CAWSSSGRLGEQFF. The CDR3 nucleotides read TGTGCCTGGAGTTCTAGCGGGAGGCTGGGTGAGCAGTTCTTC.

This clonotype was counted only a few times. The CDR3 nucleotides read TGTGCCAGCAGTGCACCTTTTCACATTCAGTACTTC. Translating gives CASSAPFHIQYF. The V call is TRBV6-2 or TRBV6-3, the J call TRBJ2-4; D unclear. Per germline, CDR1 MNHEY and CDR2 SVGEGT. The CDR3 is made up of 12 amino acids. V was cut by 5 bases and J by 8 bases, with 10 bases left in between.

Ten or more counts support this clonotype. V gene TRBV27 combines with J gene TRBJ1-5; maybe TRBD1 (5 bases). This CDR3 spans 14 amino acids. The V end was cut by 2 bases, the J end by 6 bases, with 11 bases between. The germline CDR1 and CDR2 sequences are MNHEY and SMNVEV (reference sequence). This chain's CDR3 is CASSLERGSQPQHF. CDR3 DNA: TGTGCCAGCAGTTTAGAGAGGGGAAGTCAGCCCCAGCATTTT.

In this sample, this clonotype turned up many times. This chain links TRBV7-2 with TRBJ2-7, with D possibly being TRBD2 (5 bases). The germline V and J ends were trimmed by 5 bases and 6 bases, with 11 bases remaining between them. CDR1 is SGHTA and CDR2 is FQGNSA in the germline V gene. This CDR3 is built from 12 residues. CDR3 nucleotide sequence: TGTGCCAGCAGCCTGCGGGCAACCGAGCAGTACTTC. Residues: CASSLRATEQYF. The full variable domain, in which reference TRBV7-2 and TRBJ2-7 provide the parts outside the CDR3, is GAGVSQSPSNKVTEKGKDVELRCDPISGHTALYWYRQSLGQGLEFLIYFQGNSAPDKSGLPSDRFSAERTGGSVSTLTIQRTQQEDSAVYLCASSLRATEQYFGPGTRLTVT.

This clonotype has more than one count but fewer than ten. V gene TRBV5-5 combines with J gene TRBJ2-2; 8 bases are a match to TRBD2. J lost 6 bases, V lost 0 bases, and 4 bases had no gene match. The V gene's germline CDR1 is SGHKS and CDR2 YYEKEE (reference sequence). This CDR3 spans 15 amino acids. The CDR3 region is CASSLDAGGPGELFF. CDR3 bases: TGTGCCAGCAGCTTGGATGCGGGAGGACCCGGGGAGCTGTTTTTT. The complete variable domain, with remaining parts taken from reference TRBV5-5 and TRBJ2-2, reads DAGVTQSPTHLIKTRGQQVTLRCSPISGHKSVSWYQQVLGQGPQFIFQYYEKEERGRGNFPDRFSARQFPNYSSELNVNALLLGDSALYLCASSLDAGGPGELFFGEGSRLTVL.

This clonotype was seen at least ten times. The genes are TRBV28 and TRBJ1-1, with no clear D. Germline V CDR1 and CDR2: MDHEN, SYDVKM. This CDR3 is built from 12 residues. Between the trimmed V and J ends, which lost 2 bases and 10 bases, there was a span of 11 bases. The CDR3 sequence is CASSLIARGAFF. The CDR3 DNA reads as TGTGCCAGCAGTTTAATCGCACGAGGAGCTTTCTTT. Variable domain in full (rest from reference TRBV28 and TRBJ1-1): DVKVTQSSRYLVKRTGEKVFLECVQDMDHENMFWYRQDPGLGLRLIYFSYDVKMKEKGDIPEGYSVSREKKERFSLILESASTNQTSMYLCASSLIARGAFFGQGTRLTVV.

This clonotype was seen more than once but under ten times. The CDR3 nucleotides read TGTGCCATCAACCCGACAGGGGCAGAGGGGTACGAGCAGTACTTC. Its protein product is CAINPTGAEGYEQYF. This chain links TRBV10-3 with TRBJ2-7; 8 nucleotides line up with TRBD1. The ends lost 7 bases at V and 4 bases at J; junction bases unmatched: 12. This CDR3 is 15 amino acids long. From germline, CDR1 is ENHRY and CDR2 SYGVKD.

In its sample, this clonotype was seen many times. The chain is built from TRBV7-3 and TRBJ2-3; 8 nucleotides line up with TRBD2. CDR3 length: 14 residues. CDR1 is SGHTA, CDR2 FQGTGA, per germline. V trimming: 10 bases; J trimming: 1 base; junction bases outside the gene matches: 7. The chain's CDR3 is CATSTSGGTDTQYF. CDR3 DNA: TGTGCCACCAGTACTAGCGGAGGCACAGATACGCAGTATTTT.

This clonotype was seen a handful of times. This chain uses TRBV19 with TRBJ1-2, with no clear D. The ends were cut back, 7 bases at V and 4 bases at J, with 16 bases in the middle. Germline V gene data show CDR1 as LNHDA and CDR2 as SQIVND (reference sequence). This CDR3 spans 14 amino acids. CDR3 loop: CASTPLGEVYGYTF. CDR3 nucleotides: TGTGCCAGTACCCCCCTTGGAGAAGTCTATGGCTACACCTTC.

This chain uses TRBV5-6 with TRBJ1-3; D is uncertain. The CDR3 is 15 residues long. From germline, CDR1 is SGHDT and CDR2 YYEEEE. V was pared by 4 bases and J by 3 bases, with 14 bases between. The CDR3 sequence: CASSTWGASGNTIYF. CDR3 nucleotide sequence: TGTGCCAGCAGCACCTGGGGTGCTAGTGGAAACACCATATATTTT.

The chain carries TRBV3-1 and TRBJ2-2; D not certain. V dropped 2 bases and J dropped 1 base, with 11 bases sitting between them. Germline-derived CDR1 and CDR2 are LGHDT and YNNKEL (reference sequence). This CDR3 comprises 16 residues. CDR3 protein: CASSQRLGVNTGELFF. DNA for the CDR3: TGTGCCAGCAGCCAACGCCTCGGAGTGAACACCGGGGAGCTGTTTTTT.

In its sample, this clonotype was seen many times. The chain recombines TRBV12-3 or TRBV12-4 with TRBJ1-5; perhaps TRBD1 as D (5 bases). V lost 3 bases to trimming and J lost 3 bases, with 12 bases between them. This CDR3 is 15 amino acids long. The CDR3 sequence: CASSLEGAFNQPQHF. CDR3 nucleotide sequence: TGTGCCAGCAGTTTGGAAGGGGCCTTCAATCAGCCCCAGCATTTT.

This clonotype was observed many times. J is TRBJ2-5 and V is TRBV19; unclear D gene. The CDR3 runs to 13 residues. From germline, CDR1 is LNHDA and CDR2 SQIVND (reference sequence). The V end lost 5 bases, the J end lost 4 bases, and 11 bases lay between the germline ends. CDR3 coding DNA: TGTGCCAGTAGTTGGGGATTCGCAGAGACCCAGTACTTC. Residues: CASSWGFAETQYF.

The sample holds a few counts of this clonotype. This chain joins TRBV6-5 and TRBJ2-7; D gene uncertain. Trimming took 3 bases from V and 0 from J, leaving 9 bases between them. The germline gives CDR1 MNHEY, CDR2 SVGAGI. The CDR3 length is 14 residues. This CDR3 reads CASSYDASSYEQYF. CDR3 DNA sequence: TGTGCCAGCAGTTATGATGCCAGCTCCTACGAGCAGTACTTC.

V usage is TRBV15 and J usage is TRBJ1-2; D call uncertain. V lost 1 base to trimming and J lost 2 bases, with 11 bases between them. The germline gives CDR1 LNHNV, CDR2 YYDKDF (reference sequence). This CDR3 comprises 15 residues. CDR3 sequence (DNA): TGTGCCACCAGCAGAGCTAGCCCCGGGAACTATGGCTACACCTTC. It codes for CATSRASPGNYGYTF.

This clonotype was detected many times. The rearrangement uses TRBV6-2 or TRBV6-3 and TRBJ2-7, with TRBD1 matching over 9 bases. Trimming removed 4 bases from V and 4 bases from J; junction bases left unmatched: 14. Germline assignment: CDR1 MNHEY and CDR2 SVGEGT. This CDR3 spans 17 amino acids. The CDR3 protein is CASSWSQTGQGFYEQYF. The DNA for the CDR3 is TGTGCCAGCAGTTGGAGCCAAACTGGACAGGGGTTTTACGAGCAGTACTTC.

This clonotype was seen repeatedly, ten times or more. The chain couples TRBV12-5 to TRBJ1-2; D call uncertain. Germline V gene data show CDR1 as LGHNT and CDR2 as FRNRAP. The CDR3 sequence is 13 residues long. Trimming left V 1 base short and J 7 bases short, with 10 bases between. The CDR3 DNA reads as TGTGCTAGTGGTTTGGGGTCCGGGGTTGGCTACACCTTC. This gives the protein CASGLGSGVGYTF. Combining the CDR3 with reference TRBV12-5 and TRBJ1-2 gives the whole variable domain DARVTQTPRHKVTEMGQEVTMRCQPILGHNTVFWYRQTMMQGLELLAYFRNRAPLDDSGMPKDRFSAEMPDATLATLKIQPSEPRDSAVYFCASGLGSGVGYTFGSGTRLTVV.

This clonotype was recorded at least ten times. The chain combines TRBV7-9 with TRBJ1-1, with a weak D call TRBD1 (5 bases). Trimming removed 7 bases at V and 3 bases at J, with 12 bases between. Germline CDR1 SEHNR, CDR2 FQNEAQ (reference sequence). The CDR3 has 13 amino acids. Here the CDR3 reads CASIRQTDTEAFF. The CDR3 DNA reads TGTGCCAGCATCCGACAGACTGACACTGAAGCTTTCTTT.

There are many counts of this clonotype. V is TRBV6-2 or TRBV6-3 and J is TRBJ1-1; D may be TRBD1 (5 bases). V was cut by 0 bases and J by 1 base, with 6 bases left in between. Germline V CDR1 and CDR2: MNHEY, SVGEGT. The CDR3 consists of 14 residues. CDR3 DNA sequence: TGTGCCAGCAGTTACTCGCAGGGGAACACTGAAGCTTTCTTT. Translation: CASSYSQGNTEAFF.

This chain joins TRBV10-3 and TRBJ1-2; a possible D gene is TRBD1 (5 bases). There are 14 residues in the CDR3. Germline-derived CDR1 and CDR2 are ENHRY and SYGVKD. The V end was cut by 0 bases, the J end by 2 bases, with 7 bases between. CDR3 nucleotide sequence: TGTGCCATCAGTGAGTCAGGGGAGAACTATGGCTACACCTTC. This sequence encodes CAISESGENYGYTF.

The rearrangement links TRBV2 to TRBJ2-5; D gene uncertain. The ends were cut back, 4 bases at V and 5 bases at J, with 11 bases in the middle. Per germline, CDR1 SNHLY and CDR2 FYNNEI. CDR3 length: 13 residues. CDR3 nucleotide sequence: TGTGCCAGCAGTGGCTCCCGAGGCGAGACCCAGTACTTC. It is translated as CASSGSRGETQYF.

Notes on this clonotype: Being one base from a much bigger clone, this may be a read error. CDR3 nucleotide sequence: TGTGCCAGCAGCCCTAACGCCGGGGATGCCGATGAGCAGTTCTTC. This encodes CASSPNAGDADEQFF. The V gene is TRBV3-1, the J gene TRBJ2-1, with D perhaps TRBD2 (5 bases). Germline CDR1 LGHDT, CDR2 YNNKEL (reference sequence). This CDR3 spans 15 amino acids. V lost 4 bases to trimming and J lost 8 bases, with 18 bases between them.

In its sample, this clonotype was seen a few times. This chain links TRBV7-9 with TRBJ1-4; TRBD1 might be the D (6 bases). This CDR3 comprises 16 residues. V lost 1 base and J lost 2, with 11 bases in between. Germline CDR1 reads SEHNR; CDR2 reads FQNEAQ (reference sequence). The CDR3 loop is CASSLGDTLTNEKLFF. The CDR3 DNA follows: TGTGCCAGCAGCTTAGGGGACACCCTGACTAATGAAAAACTGTTTTTT.

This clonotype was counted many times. The CDR3 region is CASSLLLPTDTQYF. In DNA form, the CDR3 reads TGTGCCAGCAGCTTGCTATTACCCACAGATACGCAGTATTTT. The chain links TRBV5-5 to TRBJ2-3; D gene uncertain. Germline V gene lookup returns CDR1 SGHKS and CDR2 YYEKEE (reference sequence). V was pared by 1 base and J by 2 bases, with 8 bases between. The CDR3 is made up of 14 amino acids.

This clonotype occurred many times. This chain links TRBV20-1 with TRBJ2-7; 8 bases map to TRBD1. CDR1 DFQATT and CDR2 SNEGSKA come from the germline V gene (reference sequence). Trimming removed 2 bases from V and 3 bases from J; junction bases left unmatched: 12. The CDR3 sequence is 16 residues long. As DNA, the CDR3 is TGCAGTGCTAGATTGTCCCGGGACAGGATTGGCTACGAGCAGTACTTC. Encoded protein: CSARLSRDRIGYEQYF.

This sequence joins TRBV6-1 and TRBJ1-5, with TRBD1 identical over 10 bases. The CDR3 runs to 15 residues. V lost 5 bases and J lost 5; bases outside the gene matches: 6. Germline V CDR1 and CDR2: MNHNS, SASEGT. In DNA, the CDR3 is TGTGCCAGCAGTTTTGCCGGGACAGGGGATCAGCCCCAGCATTTT. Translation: CASSFAGTGDQPQHF.

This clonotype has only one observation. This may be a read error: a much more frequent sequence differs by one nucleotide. CDR3 amino acids: CANTRTVAGNTIYF. The CDR3 nucleotides read TGTGCCAACACCAGAACTGTAGCAGGAAACACCATATATTTT. The chain links TRBV12-3 or TRBV12-4 to TRBJ1-3; D unclear. The CDR3 is 14 amino acids. V was clipped by 10 bases and J by 4 bases, with 17 bases between them.

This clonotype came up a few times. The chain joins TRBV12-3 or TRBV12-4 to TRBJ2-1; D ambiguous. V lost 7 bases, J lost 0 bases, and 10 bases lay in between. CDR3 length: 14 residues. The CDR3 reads CASTLRSSYNEQFF. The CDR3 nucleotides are TGTGCCAGCACCCTAAGGAGCTCCTACAATGAGCAGTTCTTC.

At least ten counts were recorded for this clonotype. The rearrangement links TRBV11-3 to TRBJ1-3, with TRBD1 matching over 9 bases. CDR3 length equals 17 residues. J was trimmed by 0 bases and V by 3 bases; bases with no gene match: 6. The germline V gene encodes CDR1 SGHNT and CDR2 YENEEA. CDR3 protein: CASSLLGQGISGNTIYF. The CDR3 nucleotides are TGTGCCAGCAGCTTGCTAGGACAGGGGATCTCTGGAAACACCATATATTTT.